This TCR beta chain derives from a study of identical twins (dated by TCRdb to the mid-2010s). Some background on the complete study: To test whether fetal clonotypes persist, the study used deep sequencing on TCR alpha and beta repertoires from monozygotic twins, unrelated adults of various ages, and cord blood. To rule out contamination, replicate twin experiments were performed at different times with different library preparation protocols. Results the study describes overall, beyond this receptor: Conclusions relied on cross-sectional statistical analysis, since the same donors could not be followed over many years. Abundant cord blood beta clonotypes carried fewer insertions; young adult naive repertoires showed a weaker similar trend, while memory repertoires showed none. Excess twin sharing in beta out-of-frame sequences was weaker because fewer shared sequences lowered the signal-to-noise ratio. In monozygotic twins, recombination models systematically underestimated out-of-frame TCR alpha sharing, but the models matched the sharing seen between unrelated individuals. Out-of-frame TCR alpha sequences shared between twins showed an excess of low generation-probability sequences compared with coincidental sharing between unrelated individuals. Zero-insertion analyses could be partly confounded by invariant T cells such as MAIT and iNKT, though diverse VJ usage argued against such confounding for most clonotypes.

Of note for this clonotype: No cognate antigen has been identified for it. No base-level quality is on record; no much larger clone is a single base apart.

Every donor in the study was a healthy Caucasian. Three pairs of female monozygotic twins, all aged 18 to 29 years, were included in the twin cohort. Positive isolation kits from Invitrogen were used to isolate the CD4+ and CD8+ T cell populations. CDR1 and CDR2, looked up from the germline V gene, are KGHSH and LQKENI. V is pruned by 0 bases and J by 4 bases, leaving 1 base of the junction without a gene match. From the cysteine up to the phenylalanine, the CDR3 has a length of 15 residues. The sequence is cut down to CDR3 DNA, 45 bases in frame from base 1. Library preparation used 5' RACE. Instrument used: Illumina HiSeq 2000. Template switching added a universal primer binding site, and the final cDNA carried a unique molecular identifier that allowed TCR cDNA molecules to be counted accurately. Specific primers in the conserved constant-segment region were used to synthesize first-strand cDNA for TCR alpha and beta chains. To control for contamination, every cDNA library carried two barcodes: a SMART-Mk sample barcode plus Illumina barcodes. Two successive PCR steps introduced TruSeq adapter sequences along with Illumina sample barcodes. TCR alpha and beta cDNA libraries were sequenced on the Illumina HiSeq platform with custom primers. As for the original processing: MiGEC was used to process raw reads and extract unique molecular identifiers, and MiXCR was used to find CDR3 positions. Recombination models were inferred per individual with the repgenHMM and IGoR tools using an EM algorithm. The tcR package in R was used for shared clonotype analysis, with sharing normalized by the product of cloneset sizes. Out-of-frame nonproductive sequences were analyzed to study raw recombination free of thymic and clonal selection effects. TCRdb redid the processing of the public reads, applying fastp at Q25 and MiXCR, and retained in-frame beta chains. Each CDR3 protein gets just one entry, which takes the most common genes and DNA from the rows behind it. TCRdb, not the original authors, processed these V and J calls. The sample table shows around 490,000 distinct CDR3 sequences, and approximately 15% are seen once. Approximately 0.98% of the sample belongs to the ten largest clones.

These same data were also listed under a study on yellow fever vaccine responses in identical twins. The second paper states: The authors reported that the T cell response to vaccination in identical twins appeared partly convergent and partly personalized. The study precisely tracked vaccine-responding T cell clones in identical twins.

Sequenced sample: CD4+ T cells sorted from blood. The V and J genes are TRBV18 and TRBJ2-1; 9 bases in the middle match TRBD2. The sequence derives from a woman younger than 30 in good health. CDR3 loop: CASSPPTSGYNEQFF. The nucleotides read TGTGCCAGCTCACCACCGACTAGCGGATACAATGAGCAGTTCTTC.